Below, one T cell receptor (beta chain) is given with its context. This record comes from a study of blood T cells in healthy people across ages. The CDR3 contains 15 residues. The germline V gene encodes CDR1 SEHNR and CDR2 FQNEAQ (reference sequence). V gave up 4 bases and J gave up 2 bases; unmatched junction bases: 8. Primers used in a second PCR of roughly 7 to 11 cycles were a sample-barcoded 5' primer and a J-beta primer mix. TCRdb re-called the 5' RACE reads with MiXCR, one entry per CDR3 protein. The sample lists 1.5 million to 2 million distinct CDR3 sequences, roughly two fifths occurring once.

The clonotype originates from a human donor in good health. Specimen: blood. V is TRBV7-9 and J is TRBJ2-7; 7 nucleotides agree with TRBD2. The CDR3 DNA sequence: TGTGCCAGCAGCTCCGCGTCTAGCGGAACCTACGAGCAGTACTTC. This sequence encodes CASSSASSGTYEQYF.